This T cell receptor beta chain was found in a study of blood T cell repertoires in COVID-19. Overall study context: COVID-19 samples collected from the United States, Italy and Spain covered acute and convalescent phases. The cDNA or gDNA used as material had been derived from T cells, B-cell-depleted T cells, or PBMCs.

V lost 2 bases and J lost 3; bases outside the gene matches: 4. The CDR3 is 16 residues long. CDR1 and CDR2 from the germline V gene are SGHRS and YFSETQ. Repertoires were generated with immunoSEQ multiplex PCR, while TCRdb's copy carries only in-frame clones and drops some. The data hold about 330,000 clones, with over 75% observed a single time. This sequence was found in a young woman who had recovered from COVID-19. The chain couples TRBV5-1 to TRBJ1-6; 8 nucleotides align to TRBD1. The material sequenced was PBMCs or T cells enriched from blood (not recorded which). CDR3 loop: CASSFGDRSYNSPLHF. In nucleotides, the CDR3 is TGCGCCAGCAGCTTCGGGGACAGGAGCTATAATTCACCCCTCCACTTT.